The source of this TCR beta chain is a study of blood T cell repertoires in COVID-19. For the study at large: Collection of acute and convalescent COVID-19 samples took place in the United States, Italy and Spain. Sample material is recorded as cDNA or gDNA derived from T cells, B-cell-depleted T cells, or PBMCs.

Authors' data handling: Amplifying reference gene primers gave estimates of nucleated cell counts. Assay used: immunoSEQ multiplex PCR; TCRdb lists only in-frame clones, some missing. The V and J calls and clone size are taken from that table; D and trimming were inferred from the DNA. The sample includes roughly 80,000 clones, approximately 80% of them seen just once. Germline CDR1 reads MDHEN; CDR2 reads SYDVKM. V lost 7 bases, J lost 6 bases, and 16 bases lay in between. This CDR3 has 15 residues. The V gene is TRBV28, the J gene TRBJ1-6, with a tentative D call TRBD1 (5 bases). The TCR comes from an older man with acute or convalescent COVID-19. The source material was peripheral blood. In DNA form, the CDR3 reads TGTGCCAGCACTAAACAGGCGATAGGTAATTCACCCCTCCACTTT. It translates to CASTKQAIGNSPLHF.